This paragraph reports one T cell receptor (beta chain). This CDR3 region has 15 residues. Trimming stripped 0 bases from V and 7 bases from J, with 12 bases between. In germline, CDR1 is SEHNR, CDR2 FQNEAQ (reference sequence). This sample was taken from a study of T cell changes during pregnancy in multiple sclerosis. Using immunoSEQ multiplex PCR, the repertoire was profiled, and TCRdb retains in-frame clones only, with some absent. Here the sample spans 50,000 or so clones, roughly nine tenths being singletons. The V gene is TRBV7-9, the J gene TRBJ1-4; the D gene is possibly TRBD1 (6 bases). The clonotype comes from a female donor with multiple sclerosis, enrolled in a pregnancy study. Source: CD8+ T cells from peripheral blood mononuclear cells, taken in the second trimester of pregnancy. CDR3 protein: CASSLAEQGGEKLFF. For the CDR3, the DNA is TGTGCCAGCAGCTTAGCTGAACAGGGTGGTGAAAAACTGTTTTTT. Using reference TRBV7-9 and TRBJ1-4 for the parts outside the CDR3, the full variable domain is DTGVSQNPRHKITKRGQNVTFRCDPISEHNRLYWYRQTLGQGPEFLTYFQNEAQLEKSRLLSDRFSAERPKGSFSTLEIQRTEQGDSAMYLCASSLAEQGGEKLFFGSGTQLSVL.